The rows below give T cell receptor beta chains drawn from one sample of a study of T cells in Graves' hyperthyroidism and ophthalmopathy. TCRdb re-derived calls from the multiplex PCR reads in MiXCR, one entry per CDR3 protein. There are some 700,000 distinct CDR3 sequences in the sample; 15% to 20% occur only once, and 15% lies in the top ten. The sample was blood. The source of these receptors is a man aged 45-60 years with Graves' hyperthyroidism. Each CDR3 is given with its conserved first and last residue. Each record gives: V gene, clone size, D gene, J gene, CDR3 protein, CDR3 DNA. D genes are given only for firm matches. Size is omitted from some rows. Given values are once, few, many or a class for expanded clones.

V gene: TRBV30
clone size: many
D gene: -
J gene: TRBJ1-3
CDR3 protein: CAWRGRGRSSGNTIYF
CDR3 DNA: TGTGCCTGGAGGGGCCGGGGCCGAAGCTCTGGAAACACCATATATTTT

V gene: TRBV29-1
clone size: -
D gene: -
J gene: TRBJ2-3
CDR3 protein: CSVERHGPQFSQYF
CDR3 DNA: TGCAGCGTTGAAAGGCATGGGCCCCAATTTTCGCAGTATTTT

V gene: TRBV29-1
clone size: many
D gene: -
J gene: TRBJ1-1
CDR3 protein: CSVLRTVRTAEAFF
CDR3 DNA: TGCAGCGTTCTTCGGACAGTACGCACGGCTGAAGCTTTCTTT

V gene: TRBV6-1
clone size: -
D gene: -
J gene: TRBJ1-6
CDR3 protein: CASRLTVFNSPLHF
CDR3 DNA: TGTGCCAGCAGGTTGACAGTCTTTAATTCACCCCTCCACTTT

V gene: TRBV20-1
clone size: few
D gene: -
J gene: TRBJ2-5
CDR3 protein: CSARDRGRETQYF
CDR3 DNA: TGCAGTGCTAGAGATCGGGGTAGGGAGACCCAGTACTTC

V gene: TRBV6-2/TRBV6-3
clone size: few
D gene: -
J gene: TRBJ2-3
CDR3 protein: CASSLAEWVSDTQYF
CDR3 DNA: TGTGCCAGCAGCTTGGCCGAGTGGGTATCGGATACGCAGTATTTT

V gene: TRBV4-1
clone size: few
D gene: -
J gene: TRBJ2-2
CDR3 protein: CASSQDQVTGELFF
CDR3 DNA: TGCGCCAGCAGCCAAGATCAGGTCACCGGGGAGCTGTTTTTT

V gene: TRBV28
clone size: few
D gene: -
J gene: TRBJ2-7
CDR3 protein: CASRRANSYEQYF
CDR3 DNA: TGTGCCAGCAGGAGAGCTAACAGCTACGAGCAGTACTTC

V gene: TRBV6-4
clone size: -
D gene: -
J gene: TRBJ1-4
CDR3 protein: CASSFQTTNEKLFF
CDR3 DNA: TGTGCCAGCAGTTTCCAGACAACTAATGAAAAACTGTTTTTT

V gene: TRBV5-1
clone size: -
D gene: -
J gene: TRBJ1-1
CDR3 protein: CASSLARGSGEAFF
CDR3 DNA: TGCGCCAGCAGCTTGGCCCGGGGTTCTGGCGAAGCTTTCTTT

V gene: TRBV19
clone size: -
D gene: TRBD2
J gene: TRBJ2-5
CDR3 protein: CASSIDLLADGQETQYF
CDR3 DNA: TGTGCCAGTAGTATAGACCTACTAGCGGACGGCCAAGAGACCCAGTACTTC

V gene: TRBV28
clone size: many
D gene: -
J gene: TRBJ1-1
CDR3 protein: CASSRQINTEAFF
CDR3 DNA: TGTGCCAGCAGTCGACAGATTAACACTGAAGCTTTCTTT

V gene: TRBV11-2
clone size: many
D gene: -
J gene: TRBJ2-4
CDR3 protein: CASSLDRRNIQYF
CDR3 DNA: TGTGCCAGCAGCTTAGATCGCAGAAACATTCAGTACTTC

V gene: TRBV24-1
clone size: once
D gene: TRBD2
J gene: TRBJ2-1
CDR3 protein: CATSEGGLAGVEFF
CDR3 DNA: TGTGCCACCAGTGAGGGTGGACTAGCGGGAGTAGAGTTCTTC

V gene: TRBV12-3/TRBV12-4
clone size: many
D gene: -
J gene: TRBJ2-2
CDR3 protein: CASSLSGNTGELFF
CDR3 DNA: TGTGCCAGCAGTTTATCTGGGAACACCGGGGAGCTGTTTTTT

V gene: TRBV7-3
clone size: few
D gene: -
J gene: TRBJ2-3
CDR3 protein: CASSLLVSDTQYF
CDR3 DNA: TGTGCCAGCAGCCTGCTTGTATCAGATACGCAGTATTTT

V gene: TRBV19
clone size: few
D gene: TRBD1
J gene: TRBJ1-2
CDR3 protein: CASVPRQGSNYGYTF
CDR3 DNA: TGTGCCAGTGTCCCGCGACAGGGGTCGAACTATGGCTACACCTTC

V gene: TRBV7-2
clone size: -
D gene: TRBD2
J gene: TRBJ2-7
CDR3 protein: CASSQGGTSGSYEQYF
CDR3 DNA: TGTGCCAGCAGCCAAGGGGGGACTAGCGGGAGCTACGAGCAGTACTTC

V gene: TRBV28
clone size: many
D gene: TRBD1
J gene: TRBJ2-7
CDR3 protein: CASSLGDRAHEQYF
CDR3 DNA: TGTGCCAGCAGCCTAGGGGACAGGGCCCACGAGCAGTACTTC

V gene: TRBV5-5
clone size: -
D gene: TRBD2
J gene: TRBJ2-5
CDR3 protein: CASSVNPGLTQETQYF
CDR3 DNA: TGTGCCAGCAGCGTCAACCCGGGACTAACTCAAGAGACCCAGTACTTC

V gene: TRBV7-9
clone size: few
D gene: -
J gene: TRBJ1-1
CDR3 protein: CASSRYRDAEAFF
CDR3 DNA: TGTGCCAGCAGCCGTTACAGGGATGCTGAAGCTTTCTTT

V gene: TRBV27
clone size: many
D gene: -
J gene: TRBJ2-1
CDR3 protein: CASIRDTSSYNEQFF
CDR3 DNA: TGTGCCAGCATCCGGGACACGAGCTCCTACAATGAGCAGTTCTTC

V gene: TRBV28
clone size: few
D gene: -
J gene: TRBJ2-1
CDR3 protein: CASGGVAASSYNEQFF
CDR3 DNA: TGTGCCAGCGGGGGCGTAGCGGCCAGCTCCTACAATGAGCAGTTCTTC

V gene: TRBV28
clone size: many
D gene: TRBD2
J gene: TRBJ2-1
CDR3 protein: CASSPGGEGLSKFF
CDR3 DNA: TGTGCCAGCAGTCCCGGCGGGGAGGGGCTGAGCAAGTTCTTC

V gene: TRBV9
clone size: -
D gene: -
J gene: TRBJ2-3
CDR3 protein: CASSVDGSTDTQYF
CDR3 DNA: TGTGCCAGCAGCGTAGACGGGAGCACAGATACGCAGTATTTT

V gene: TRBV19
clone size: -
D gene: -
J gene: TRBJ1-1
CDR3 protein: CASSSTMGTEAFF
CDR3 DNA: TGTGCCAGTAGTTCAACGATGGGGACTGAAGCTTTCTTT

V gene: TRBV28
clone size: many
D gene: TRBD2
J gene: TRBJ2-5
CDR3 protein: CASSLAGGLETQYF
CDR3 DNA: TGTGCCAGCAGTTTAGCGGGAGGGCTGGAGACCCAGTACTTC

V gene: TRBV11-2
clone size: many
D gene: TRBD2
J gene: TRBJ2-5
CDR3 protein: CASSPGLAKEETQYF
CDR3 DNA: TGTGCCAGCAGCCCGGGACTAGCTAAGGAAGAGACCCAGTACTTC

V gene: TRBV7-3
clone size: many
D gene: TRBD2
J gene: TRBJ2-1
CDR3 protein: CASSSSGDSDEQFF
CDR3 DNA: TGTGCCAGCAGCTCCAGCGGGGACTCGGATGAGCAGTTCTTC

V gene: TRBV5-1
clone size: many
D gene: -
J gene: TRBJ1-2
CDR3 protein: CASSLGNPDGYTF
CDR3 DNA: TGCGCCAGCAGCTTGGGGAATCCCGATGGCTACACCTTC

V gene: TRBV28
clone size: many
D gene: TRBD1
J gene: TRBJ1-6
CDR3 protein: CASSLLDRGSPLHF
CDR3 DNA: TGTGCCAGCAGTTTGCTGGACAGGGGTTCACCCCTCCACTTT

V gene: TRBV30
clone size: many
D gene: -
J gene: TRBJ2-7
CDR3 protein: CAWSYGTFHYEQYF
CDR3 DNA: TGTGCCTGGAGCTACGGGACTTTCCACTACGAGCAGTACTTC

V gene: TRBV20-1
clone size: few
D gene: TRBD2
J gene: TRBJ2-7
CDR3 protein: CRAGTSGAGEQYF
CDR3 DNA: TGCAGGGCTGGGACTAGCGGAGCCGGCGAGCAGTACTTC

V gene: TRBV7-3
clone size: -
D gene: -
J gene: TRBJ2-1
CDR3 protein: CASSLNTGGNEQFF
CDR3 DNA: TGTGCCAGCAGCTTGAATACAGGTGGCAATGAGCAGTTCTTC

V gene: TRBV28
clone size: -
D gene: TRBD1
J gene: TRBJ2-2
CDR3 protein: CASSKDRANTGELFF
CDR3 DNA: TGTGCCAGCAGCAAAGACAGGGCAAACACCGGGGAGCTGTTTTTT

V gene: TRBV6-5
clone size: many
D gene: -
J gene: TRBJ2-5
CDR3 protein: CASSYSSGVETQYF
CDR3 DNA: TGTGCCAGCAGTTACTCATCGGGAGTTGAGACCCAGTACTTC

V gene: TRBV3-1
clone size: few
D gene: TRBD2
J gene: TRBJ2-2
CDR3 protein: CASRFLAEGSGELFF
CDR3 DNA: TGTGCCAGCAGATTCCTAGCGGAGGGGAGCGGGGAGCTGTTTTTT

V gene: TRBV6-1
clone size: many
D gene: -
J gene: TRBJ1-2
CDR3 protein: CASSFRINFYGYTF
CDR3 DNA: TGTGCCAGCAGTTTTAGGATAAATTTTTATGGCTACACCTTC

V gene: TRBV5-4
clone size: few
D gene: -
J gene: TRBJ1-4
CDR3 protein: CASSLREFGTNEKLFF
CDR3 DNA: TGTGCCAGCAGCTTGAGGGAATTTGGAACTAATGAAAAACTGTTTTTT

V gene: TRBV5-1
clone size: few
D gene: TRBD1
J gene: TRBJ2-3
CDR3 protein: CASSLGTGGRGGDTQYF
CDR3 DNA: TGCGCCAGCAGCTTGGGAACAGGGGGCCGAGGCGGAGATACGCAGTATTTT

V gene: TRBV28
clone size: many
D gene: TRBD2
J gene: TRBJ2-1
CDR3 protein: CASSLRTGLAVYNEQFF
CDR3 DNA: TGTGCCAGCAGTTTGCGGACGGGACTAGCGGTTTACAATGAGCAGTTCTTC

V gene: TRBV6-1
clone size: -
D gene: -
J gene: TRBJ1-5
CDR3 protein: CASSESRWGINQPQHF
CDR3 DNA: TGTGCCAGCAGTGAATCCCGATGGGGCATCAATCAGCCCCAGCATTTT

V gene: TRBV20-1
clone size: many
D gene: TRBD2
J gene: TRBJ2-7
CDR3 protein: CSARAPGLAGGNEQYF
CDR3 DNA: TGCAGTGCTAGAGCCCCGGGACTAGCGGGGGGAAACGAGCAGTACTTC

V gene: TRBV4-2
clone size: once
D gene: -
J gene: TRBJ2-2
CDR3 protein: CASSQVSDVGELFF
CDR3 DNA: TGTGCCAGCAGCCAAGTTAGTGACGTCGGGGAGCTGTTTTTT

V gene: TRBV11-3
clone size: -
D gene: TRBD1
J gene: TRBJ2-3
CDR3 protein: CASSLSRDRVTDTQYF
CDR3 DNA: TGTGCCAGCAGCTTGTCCCGGGACAGGGTCACAGATACGCAGTATTTT

V gene: TRBV6-1
clone size: -
D gene: TRBD2
J gene: TRBJ2-1
CDR3 protein: CASSKGGTSGPEQFF
CDR3 DNA: TGTGCCAGCAGTAAGGGAGGGACTAGCGGTCCTGAGCAGTTCTTC

V gene: TRBV18
clone size: few
D gene: -
J gene: TRBJ1-6
CDR3 protein: CASSQRTVYNSPLHF
CDR3 DNA: TGTGCCAGCTCCCAAAGGACGGTCTATAATTCACCCCTCCACTTT

V gene: TRBV6-6
clone size: few
D gene: TRBD1
J gene: TRBJ1-1
CDR3 protein: CASSYWDRGRAEAFF
CDR3 DNA: TGTGCCAGCAGTTACTGGGACAGGGGAAGAGCTGAAGCTTTCTTT

V gene: TRBV2
clone size: many
D gene: TRBD2
J gene: TRBJ2-5
CDR3 protein: CASRIVTSGTWDF
CDR3 DNA: TGTGCCAGCAGGATAGTCACTAGCGGGACTTGGGACTTC

V gene: TRBV9
clone size: many
D gene: TRBD2
J gene: TRBJ2-7
CDR3 protein: CASSVEGGSMDEQYF
CDR3 DNA: TGTGCCAGCAGCGTAGAGGGCGGGAGTATGGACGAGCAGTACTTC

V gene: TRBV12-3/TRBV12-4
clone size: many
D gene: -
J gene: TRBJ1-5
CDR3 protein: CASSLGPGNQPQHF
CDR3 DNA: TGTGCCAGCAGTTTGGGTCCGGGCAATCAGCCCCAGCATTTT

V gene: TRBV10-3
clone size: many
D gene: -
J gene: TRBJ2-5
CDR3 protein: CAISEEGWETQYF
CDR3 DNA: TGTGCCATCAGTGAAGAGGGTTGGGAGACCCAGTACTTC

V gene: TRBV7-8
clone size: many
D gene: -
J gene: TRBJ1-5
CDR3 protein: CATTTDTRDQPQHF
CDR3 DNA: TGTGCCACCACTACCGACACGCGTGATCAGCCCCAGCATTTT

V gene: TRBV2
clone size: many
D gene: -
J gene: TRBJ2-5
CDR3 protein: CASSEWGGSQETQYF
CDR3 DNA: TGTGCCAGCAGTGAATGGGGCGGCAGCCAAGAGACCCAGTACTTC

V gene: TRBV20-1
clone size: -
D gene: TRBD2
J gene: TRBJ2-7
CDR3 protein: CSARDTLAGPSREQYF
CDR3 DNA: TGCAGTGCTAGAGATACACTAGCGGGGCCCTCCCGCGAGCAGTACTTC